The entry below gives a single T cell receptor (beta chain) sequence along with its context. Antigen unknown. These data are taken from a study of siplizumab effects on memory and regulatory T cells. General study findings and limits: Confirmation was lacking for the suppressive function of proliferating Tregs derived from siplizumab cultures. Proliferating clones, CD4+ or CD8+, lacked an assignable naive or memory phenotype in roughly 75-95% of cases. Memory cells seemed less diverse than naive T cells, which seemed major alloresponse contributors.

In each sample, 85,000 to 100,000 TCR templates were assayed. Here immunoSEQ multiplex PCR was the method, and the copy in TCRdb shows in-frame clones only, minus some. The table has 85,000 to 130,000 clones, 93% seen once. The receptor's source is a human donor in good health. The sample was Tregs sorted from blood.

The CDR3 nucleotides read TGTGCCAGCAGCAAGGAGTACCGTCGGGAGACCCAGTACTTC. Its protein product is CASSKEYRRETQYF. The V and J genes are TRBV7-2 and TRBJ2-5; D is uncertain. The CDR3 is 14 amino acids. CDR1 and CDR2 from the germline V gene are SGHTA and FQGNSA. V was shortened by 5 bases and J by 5 bases, with 15 bases between the two germline ends.